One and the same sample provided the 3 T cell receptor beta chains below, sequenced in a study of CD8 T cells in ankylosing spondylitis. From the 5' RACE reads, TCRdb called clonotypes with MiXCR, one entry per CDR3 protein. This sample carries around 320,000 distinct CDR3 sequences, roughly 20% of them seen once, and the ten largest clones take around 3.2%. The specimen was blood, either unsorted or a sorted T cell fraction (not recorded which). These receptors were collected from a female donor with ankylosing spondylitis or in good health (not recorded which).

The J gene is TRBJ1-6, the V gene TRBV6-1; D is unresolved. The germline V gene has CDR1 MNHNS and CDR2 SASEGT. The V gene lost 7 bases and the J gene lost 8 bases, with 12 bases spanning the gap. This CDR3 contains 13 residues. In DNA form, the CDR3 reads TGTGCCAGCACATTTACAGTCGATTCACCCCTCCACTTT. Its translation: CASTFTVDSPLHF.

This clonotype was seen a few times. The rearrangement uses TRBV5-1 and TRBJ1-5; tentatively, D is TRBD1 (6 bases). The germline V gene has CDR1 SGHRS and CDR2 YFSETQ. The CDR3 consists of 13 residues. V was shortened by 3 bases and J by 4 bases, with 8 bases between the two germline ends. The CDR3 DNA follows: TGCGCCAGCAGCTCAACAGGGAATCAGCCCCAGCATTTT. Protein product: CASSSTGNQPQHF.

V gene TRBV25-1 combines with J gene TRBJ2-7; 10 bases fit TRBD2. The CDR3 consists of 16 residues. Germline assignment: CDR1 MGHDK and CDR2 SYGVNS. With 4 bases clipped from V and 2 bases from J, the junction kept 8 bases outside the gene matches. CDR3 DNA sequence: TGTGCCAGCAGTGCCCGAAGACTAGCGGGTCCCTACGAGCAGTACTTC. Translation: CASSARRLAGPYEQYF.